This record covers a single TCR beta chain. Antigen specificity is unknown. Trimming removed 6 bases at V and 8 bases at J, with 10 bases between. The germline V gene has CDR1 SQVTM and CDR2 ANQGSEA. CDR3 length: 10 residues. This record belongs to a study of T cells in Graves' hyperthyroidism and ophthalmopathy. Study observations and caveats: The blood repertoire included most of the expanded thyroid clonotypes above 0.001.

The source material, RNA transcripts, was used to amplify TCR beta CDR3 regions. With the HTBI primer set, the TCR CDR3 went through a first round of RT-PCR. TCRdb independently ran MiXCR on the multiplex PCR reads; one entry per CDR3 protein. The sample carries approximately 600,000 distinct CDR3 sequences, 20% recorded once. The chain has TRBV29-1 and TRBJ1-1, with no clear D. The sequence was collected from a man aged 25-45 years with Graves' ophthalmopathy. Source material: blood. The CDR3 nucleotides read TGCAGCGTCGCGCCGACCGAAGCTTTCTTT. It translates to CSVAPTEAFF. Together with reference TRBV29-1 and TRBJ1-1, the CDR3 gives the full variable domain: SAVISQKPSRDICQRGTSLTIQCQVDSQVTMMFWYRQQPGQSLTLIATANQGSEATYESGFVIDKFPISRPNLTFSTLTVSNMSPEDSSIYLCSVAPTEAFFGQGTRLTVV.